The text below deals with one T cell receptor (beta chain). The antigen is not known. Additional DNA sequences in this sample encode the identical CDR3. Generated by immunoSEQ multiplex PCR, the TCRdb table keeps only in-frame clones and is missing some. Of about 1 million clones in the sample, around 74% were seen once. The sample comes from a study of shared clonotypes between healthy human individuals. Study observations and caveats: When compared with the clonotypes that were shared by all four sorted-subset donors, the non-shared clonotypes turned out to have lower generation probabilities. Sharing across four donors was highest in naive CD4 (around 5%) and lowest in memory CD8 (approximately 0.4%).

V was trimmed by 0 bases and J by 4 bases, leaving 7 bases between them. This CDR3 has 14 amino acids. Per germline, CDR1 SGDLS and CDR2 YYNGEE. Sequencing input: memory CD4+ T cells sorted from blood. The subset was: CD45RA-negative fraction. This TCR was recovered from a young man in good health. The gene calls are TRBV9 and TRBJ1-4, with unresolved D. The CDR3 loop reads CASSVGSLNEKLFF. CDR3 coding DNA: TGTGCCAGCAGCGTAGGGTCCCTTAATGAAAAACTGTTTTTT.